This TCR beta chain appears in the sequencing data of a study of blood T cell repertoires in COVID-19. As for the study in general: Some COVID-19 samples were acute and others convalescent; all came from the United States, Italy and Spain.

Looked up from germline, CDR1 is MNHEY and CDR2 is SVGAGI. The CDR3 has 13 amino acids. V lost 7 bases and J 4 bases, leaving 14 bases between the germline ends. The authors' processing: Reference gene primers were amplified, and this amplification served to estimate nucleated cell counts. Sequencing was performed with immunoSEQ multiplex PCR; in TCRdb, only in-frame clones are kept and a portion is missing. V, J and clone size are taken as reported in that table, and D and trimming were inferred from the DNA itself. The data hold 200,000 to 300,000 clones, with around four fifths observed a single time.

The source is a woman aged 55-75 years with active or convalescent COVID-19. Sequenced: peripheral blood. The rearrangement uses TRBV6-5 and TRBJ2-7; no clear D. The CDR3 here is CASITTPGYEQYF. CDR3 nucleotide sequence: TGTGCCAGCATCACAACCCCCGGGTACGAGCAGTACTTC.